The next 14 T cell receptor beta chains were all read from a single sample in a study of chemoradiotherapy in HPV16-positive cancers. Assay: immunoSEQ multiplex PCR; the TCRdb copy retains only in-frame clones and omits some. The sample records tens of thousands of clones, roughly 87% being singletons. The sequences come from blood, collected from a patient who underwent chemoradiotherapy. The receptors were gathered from a human donor with HPV-associated anogenital cancer.

V is TRBV9 and J is TRBJ2-5; D not resolved. CDR1 and CDR2 (germline): SGDLS, YYNGEE. This CDR3 comprises 14 residues. Trimming pared 0 bases from V and 1 base from J, leaving 7 bases between. The DNA for the CDR3 is TGTGCCAGCAGCGTAGCGTACAGCCAAGAGACCCAGTACTTC. This translates into CASSVAYSQETQYF.

The chain is built from TRBV19 and TRBJ2-3; D may be TRBD2 (7 bases). CDR3 length: 16 amino acids. Germline V gene data show CDR1 as LNHDA and CDR2 as SQIVND (reference sequence). With 7 bases removed from V and 8 bases from J, the gap between germline ends came to 25 bases. This CDR3 is CASNWGGGHREGTQYF. The CDR3 DNA sequence: TGTGCCAGTAATTGGGGCGGGGGCCATAGGGAGGGTACGCAGTATTTT.

This clone was seen a single time. The J gene is TRBJ1-6, the V gene TRBV10-3, with a possible D match to TRBD1 (5 bases). This CDR3 has 14 amino acids. Germline-derived CDR1 and CDR2 are ENHRY and SYGVKD. Trimming pared 6 bases from V and 2 bases from J, leaving 8 bases between. The CDR3 loop is CAIRNRTYNSPLHF. The CDR3 DNA reads TGTGCCATCAGGAACAGGACCTATAATTCACCCCTCCACTTT.

The chain has TRBV7-8 and TRBJ2-3, with D unclear. CDR3 length: 16 amino acids. Trimming removed 1 base from V and 3 bases from J, with 14 bases in between. Germline V gene lookup returns CDR1 SGHVS and CDR2 FQNEAQ. CDR3 protein: CASSLGVTTITDTQYF. The DNA of the CDR3 is TGTGCCAGCAGCTTAGGGGTTACAACAATTACAGATACGCAGTATTTT.

The gene calls are TRBV5-4 and TRBJ2-5; TRBD1 aligns across 7 bases. CDR1 SGHNT and CDR2 YYREEE come from the germline V gene (reference sequence). This CDR3 has 14 amino acids. With 4 bases clipped from V and 2 bases from J, the junction kept 5 bases outside the gene matches. For the CDR3, the DNA is TGTGCCAGCAGCCTGGACAGGAGGCAAGAGACCCAGTACTTC. Protein product: CASSLDRRQETQYF.

The chain has TRBV5-1 and TRBJ2-3, with D possibly TRBD2 on 6 matching bases. CDR3 length: 13 residues. Between the trimmed V and J ends, which lost 4 bases and 4 bases, there was a span of 10 bases. Germline CDR1 SGHRS, CDR2 YFSETQ. CDR3 bases: TGCGCCAGCAGCACGCGGGGCGCAGATACGCAGTATTTT. Translating gives CASSTRGADTQYF.

This clone was counted only a few times. This sequence joins TRBV7-9 and TRBJ2-7, with D possibly matching TRBD2 (6 bases). V lost 5 bases to trimming and J lost 9 bases, with 11 bases between them. CDR1 SEHNR and CDR2 FQNEAQ come from the germline V gene (reference sequence). The CDR3 runs to 11 residues. CDR3 in DNA: TGTGCCAGCAGCCACCCGGGACTGCAGTACTTC. Protein product: CASSHPGLQYF.

V is TRBV28 and J is TRBJ2-2, with D unclear. CDR3 size: 11 residues. The V and J ends lost 11 bases and 3 bases respectively, with 7 bases between them. Germline V lookup: CDR1 MDHEN, CDR2 SYDVKM. Here the CDR3 reads CAGRDTGELFF. The CDR3 nucleotides read TGTGCCGGCCGGGACACCGGGGAGCTGTTTTTT.

V is TRBV7-9 and J is TRBJ2-7, with TRBD1 identical over 10 bases. V lost 5 bases, J lost 5 bases, and 12 bases stayed unmatched. Germline loops: CDR1 SEHNR, CDR2 FQNEAQ (reference sequence). The CDR3 has 16 residues. CDR3 DNA: TGTGCCAGCAGCGGACGCCGGGACAGGGGACCCCACGAGCAGTACTTC. This translates into CASSGRRDRGPHEQYF.

This rearrangement joins TRBV5-6 to TRBJ2-3; 7 bases fit TRBD2. CDR1 is SGHDT, CDR2 YYEEEE, per germline. The V and J ends lost 2 bases and 4 bases, in that order; junction bases with no gene match: 7. The length of the CDR3 is 15 residues. The CDR3 coding sequence is TGTGCCAGCAGCTTTATTGGCGGGAGCCCAGATACGCAGTATTTT. This gives the protein CASSFIGGSPDTQYF.

This clone has just a few counts. The CDR3 DNA sequence: TGTGCCAGCAGATCTTTGAGGGGCTACAATGAGCAGTTCTTC. This sequence encodes CASRSLRGYNEQFF. This chain connects TRBV11-2 to TRBJ2-1; D tentatively reads TRBD1 or TRBD2 (5 bases each). Germline-derived CDR1 and CDR2 are SGHAT and FQNNGV. The CDR3 extends over 14 amino acids. V lost 6 bases to trimming and J lost 3 bases, with 12 bases between them. Full variable domain (rest looked up from reference TRBV11-2 and TRBJ2-1): EAGVAQSPRYKIIEKRQSVAFWCNPISGHATLYWYQQILGQGPKLLIQFQNNGVVDDSQLPKDRFSAERLKGVDSTLKIQPAKLEDSAVYLCASRSLRGYNEQFFGPGTRLTVL.

The table lists this clone with a few counts. This chain connects TRBV2 to TRBJ2-1; a weak D match, TRBD2 (6 bases). Trimming took 3 bases from V and 2 from J, leaving 8 bases between them. The CDR3 contains 14 residues. Germline loops: CDR1 SNHLY, CDR2 FYNNEI. CDR3: CASSEASAYNEQFF. In nucleotides, the CDR3 is TGTGCCAGCAGTGAGGCTAGCGCCTACAATGAGCAGTTCTTC.

CDR3 in DNA: TGTGCCAGCAGCACGGGGGTAGGCCAAGAGACCCAGTACTTC. It specifies CASSTGVGQETQYF. The chain uses TRBV5-4 and TRBJ2-5, with a weak D call TRBD2 (6 bases). V was shortened by 4 bases and J by 1 base, with 11 bases between the two germline ends. The germline V gene encodes CDR1 SGHNT and CDR2 YYREEE (reference sequence). The CDR3 runs to 14 residues.

The V call is TRBV6-5, the J call TRBJ1-3; the D gene is possibly TRBD1 (5 bases). In germline, CDR1 is MNHEY, CDR2 SVGAGI. The CDR3 has 14 amino acids. Deletions cut 4 bases from V and 4 bases from J, with 11 bases between. Here the CDR3 reads CASSLGASGNTIYF. CDR3 DNA sequence: TGTGCCAGCAGTTTAGGGGCGAGCGGAAACACCATATATTTT.